These 26 T cell receptor beta chains came from one sample sequenced in a study of T-cell reconstitution after alpha-beta-depleted transplantation in children. Researchers prepared the TCRbeta library using unique molecular identifiers, the study reports. TCRdb passed the PCR reads through MiXCR, listing each CDR3 protein once. The data show 250,000 or so distinct CDR3 sequences, about 24% seen once. Source: PBMCs, mostly from graft donor cells, taken 360 days after TCRalphabeta/CD19-depleted stem cell transplant. The receptor set was obtained from a female patient aged 2-10 years who had a stem cell transplant for congenital amegakaryocytic thrombocytopenia, so the T cells may come from the graft donor.

V is TRBV5-1 and J is TRBJ2-5, with D uncertain. Trimming shortened V by 5 bases and J by 5 bases, and 10 bases separated the two germline ends. The length of the CDR3 is 12 residues. Looked up from germline, CDR1 is SGHRS and CDR2 is YFSETQ. CDR3 DNA: TGCGCCAGCAGGCTACGATTCGAGACCCAGTACTTC. Protein product: CASRLRFETQYF.

This clonotype was observed a handful of times. This chain links TRBV28 with TRBJ2-1, with D perhaps TRBD1 (5 bases). Trimming took off 5 bases at V and 7 bases at J, with 12 bases between the two ends. The germline CDR1 and CDR2 sequences are MDHEN and SYDVKM. The CDR3 is 13 residues long. CDR3 residues: CASSKDRLNEQFF. CDR3 nucleotides: TGTGCCAGCAGTAAAGACAGACTTAATGAGCAGTTCTTC.

J is TRBJ2-2 and V is TRBV12-3 or TRBV12-4; maybe TRBD2 (5 bases). The V end was cut by 0 bases, the J end by 11 bases, with 7 bases between. The CDR3 is 12 residues long. In DNA, the CDR3 is TGTGCCAGCAGTTTAGCGCGGGTAGAGCTGTTTTTT. This encodes CASSLARVELFF.

The table lists this clonotype with a few counts. CDR3 DNA: TGTGCCACCAGCAGAGACTTGGGACAGTCATATGAAAAACTGTTTTTT. Translating it yields CATSRDLGQSYEKLFF. The rearrangement joins TRBV15 to TRBJ1-4, with 7 bases matching TRBD1. CDR1 and CDR2 (germline): LNHNV, YYDKDF (reference sequence). Trimming cost V 0 bases and J 6 bases; bases outside gene matches: 7. The CDR3 covers 16 residues.

This clonotype occurred a few times. The chain has TRBV29-1 and TRBJ2-1; D may correspond to TRBD1 or TRBD2 (7 bases each). V was pared by 3 bases and J by 4 bases, with 22 bases between. Germline CDR1 reads SQVTM; CDR2 reads ANQGSEA. CDR3 length: 17 residues. DNA for the CDR3: TGCAGCGTTGAGGAGTTGGGGATCCAGGGGGGGTACAATGAGCAGTTCTTC. Its protein product is CSVEELGIQGGYNEQFF.

This clonotype was observed many times. The chain couples TRBV10-2 to TRBJ2-7; TRBD2 matches at 11 bases. The length of the CDR3 is 15 residues. The trim removed 6 bases at V and 4 bases at J, leaving 8 bases unmatched. Germline V gene sequence: CDR1 WSHSY, CDR2 SAAADI. CDR3 nucleotide sequence: TGCGCCAGCAGCCTAGCGGGGGGCCACTTTTACGAGCAGTACTTC. It codes for CASSLAGGHFYEQYF.

V gene TRBV6-2 or TRBV6-3 combines with J gene TRBJ2-1; the D is unclear. V lost 7 bases and J 8 bases, leaving 21 bases between the germline ends. The CDR3 consists of 15 residues. Germline V gene data show CDR1 as MNHEY and CDR2 as SVGEGT. DNA for the CDR3: TGTGCCAGCACCCAAATCCCAGTAGCCGTTGATGAGCAGTTCTTC. It is translated as CASTQIPVAVDEQFF.

The chain employs TRBV20-1 and TRBJ2-7, with D possibly being TRBD2 (7 bases). Germline V gene lookup returns CDR1 DFQATT and CDR2 SNEGSKA (reference sequence). This CDR3 is 14 amino acids long. Deletions cut 3 bases from V and 4 bases from J, with 16 bases between. In DNA, the CDR3 is TGCAGTGCTAGCGGAGGGGGGGCTGTATACGAGCAGTACTTC. Translation gives CSASGGGAVYEQYF.

This clonotype showed up just a few times. This chain joins TRBV5-1 and TRBJ2-7, with unresolved D. The CDR3 covers 14 residues. CDR1 is SGHRS, CDR2 YFSETQ, per germline. The V end lost 0 bases, the J end lost 7 bases, and 14 bases lay between the germline ends. CDR3 residues: CASSLDTSLGEQYF. As DNA, the CDR3 is TGCGCCAGCAGCTTGGATACCTCCCTGGGGGAGCAGTACTTC.

This clonotype showed up just a few times. This chain's CDR3 is CASSAEGWSSYEQYF. The CDR3 DNA follows: TGTGCCAGCAGTGCTGAGGGGTGGAGCTCCTACGAGCAGTACTTC. The rearrangement uses TRBV2 and TRBJ2-7, with D possibly called TRBD1 or TRBD2 (5 bases each). Trimming took off 4 bases at V and 0 bases at J, with 13 bases between the two ends. This CDR3 has 15 amino acids. CDR1 and CDR2 (germline): SNHLY, FYNNEI.

The chain joins TRBV6-1 to TRBJ1-5; a possible D gene is TRBD1 (5 bases). This CDR3 is 15 amino acids long. Looked up from germline, CDR1 is MNHNS and CDR2 is SASEGT. The V gene lost 2 bases and the J gene lost 6 bases, with 14 bases spanning the gap. The CDR3 reads CASSEWGPDIQPQHF. CDR3 nucleotide sequence: TGTGCCAGCAGTGAATGGGGCCCTGACATTCAGCCCCAGCATTTT.

This chain connects TRBV27 to TRBJ1-2; 7 bases line up with TRBD1. Germline V gene sequence: CDR1 MNHEY, CDR2 SMNVEV (reference sequence). V was pared by 8 bases and J by 7 bases, with 16 bases of the junction left unmatched. This CDR3 has 15 residues. Here the CDR3 DNA reads TGTGCCAGCGCCCCCCTGCCACAGGGGAGGGGTGGCTACACCTTC. Translation gives CASAPLPQGRGGYTF.

The V and J genes are TRBV4-1 and TRBJ2-3, with 9 bases matching TRBD2. After removal of 1 base from V and 6 bases from J, the junction contained 8 bases not matched to a gene. Germline lookup yields CDR1 MGHRA and CDR2 YSYEKL. The CDR3 runs 16 residues. DNA for the CDR3: TGCGCCAGCAGCCAAGGGGCGCGGGGGGGCCAGGATACGCAGTATTTT. Translation: CASSQGARGGQDTQYF.

V usage is TRBV28 and J usage is TRBJ2-7; 8 bases are shared with TRBD2. CDR3 length: 16 amino acids. CDR1 MDHEN and CDR2 SYDVKM come from the germline V gene. The V segment lost 3 bases and the J segment 0 bases; nucleotides outside the gene matches: 7. CDR3: CASSLVGRGSSYEQYF. DNA for the CDR3: TGTGCCAGCAGTTTGGTCGGGAGGGGGAGCTCCTACGAGCAGTACTTC.

J is TRBJ2-2 and V is TRBV2, with 13 bases aligning to TRBD2. Germline CDR1 is SNHLY and CDR2 is FYNNEI. CDR3 length equals 22 residues. Trimming took 1 base from V and 7 from J; bases not matched to a gene: 21. CDR3 DNA sequence: TGTGCCAGCAGTGAAGGAAAGGGCAATATTTTAGGGACTAGCGGGAAGAACGGGGAGCTGTTTTTT. It encodes CASSEGKGNILGTSGKNGELFF.

This clonotype has a count of ten or more. This chain joins TRBV12-3 or TRBV12-4 and TRBJ1-1; TRBD1 aligns across 7 bases. V trimming: 6 bases; J trimming: 10 bases; junction bases outside the gene matches: 8. The CDR3 sequence is 12 residues long. The CDR3 protein is CASRTEQGRAFF. CDR3 bases: TGTGCCAGCAGGACCGAACAGGGGAGAGCTTTCTTT.

V and J are TRBV20-1 and TRBJ2-1; D may be TRBD2 (6 bases). CDR3 size: 14 residues. V was shortened by 6 bases and J by 8 bases, with 20 bases between the two germline ends. Germline V CDR1 and CDR2: DFQATT, SNEGSKA (reference sequence). The chain's CDR3 is CSAPGTQGLDEQFF. CDR3 bases: TGCAGTGCACCCGGGACCCAGGGACTTGATGAGCAGTTCTTC.

The J gene is TRBJ2-7, the V gene TRBV10-3, with TRBD2 identical over 12 bases. Per the germline V gene, CDR1 is ENHRY and CDR2 is SYGVKD. V lost 6 bases and J lost 3; bases outside the gene matches: 6. The CDR3 extends over 15 amino acids. CDR3 DNA: TGTGCCATCAGCGAAGGACTAGCGGGGATCTACGAGCAGTACTTC. It specifies CAISEGLAGIYEQYF.

The rearrangement links TRBV7-2 to TRBJ2-3; possibly TRBD1 or TRBD2 for D (5 bases each). In germline, CDR1 is SGHTA, CDR2 FQGNSA. This CDR3 is 16 amino acids long. Trimming took 2 bases from V and 1 from J, leaving 13 bases between them. CDR3 region: CASSLLGRGGTDTQYF. The DNA of the CDR3 is TGTGCCAGCAGCTTATTGGGTAGAGGGGGCACAGATACGCAGTATTTT. Based on the CDR3 plus reference TRBV7-2 and TRBJ2-3, the full variable domain is GAGVSQSPSNKVTEKGKDVELRCDPISGHTALYWYRQSLGQGLEFLIYFQGNSAPDKSGLPSDRFSAERTGGSVSTLTIQRTQQEDSAVYLCASSLLGRGGTDTQYFGPGTRLTVL.

This clonotype was observed a handful of times. The chain is built from TRBV13 and TRBJ2-3, with 13 bases identical to TRBD2. J gave up 4 bases and V 5 bases, and 15 bases lay outside the gene matches. Per germline, CDR1 PRHDT and CDR2 FYEKMQ (reference sequence). The CDR3 is 19 residues long. Here the CDR3 reads CASSHIPPRLAGGPDTQYF. The CDR3 DNA follows: TGTGCCAGCAGCCATATTCCGCCCCGACTAGCGGGAGGACCAGATACGCAGTATTTT.

V and J are TRBV4-1 and TRBJ2-1, with TRBD2 identical over 8 bases. Per the germline V gene, CDR1 is MGHRA and CDR2 is YSYEKL. The CDR3 is made up of 16 amino acids. V shed 0 bases, J shed 5 bases, and the junction held 6 bases outside the gene matches. CDR3 nucleotide sequence: TGCGCCAGCAGCCAAGATCTCGGGAGGGGGGACAATGAGCAGTTCTTC. It translates to CASSQDLGRGDNEQFF.

This clonotype showed up many times. The J gene is TRBJ2-1, the V gene TRBV6-1; the D gene could be TRBD1 or TRBD2 (7 bases each). Germline V gives CDR1 MNHNS, CDR2 SASEGT. The CDR3 is 15 residues long. Trimming pared 8 bases from V and 7 bases from J, leaving 21 bases between. CDR3 amino acids: CASQMLAQGGNEQFF. The CDR3 region has the DNA TGTGCCAGCCAAATGCTGGCCCAGGGGGGGAATGAGCAGTTCTTC.

This sequence joins TRBV7-2 and TRBJ1-3, with TRBD1 as a possible D gene (6 bases). The V end was cut by 5 bases, the J end by 0 bases, with 11 bases between. CDR3 length equals 15 residues. Germline V CDR1 and CDR2: SGHTA, FQGNSA. CDR3: CASSPTGNSGNTIYF. The CDR3 DNA reads TGTGCCAGCAGCCCGACAGGAAACTCTGGAAACACCATATATTTT.

The genes are TRBV6-5 and TRBJ2-7; TRBD1 agrees at 9 bases. Germline assignment: CDR1 MNHEY and CDR2 SVGAGI. The CDR3 has 14 amino acids. V dropped 1 base and J dropped 2; count of bases not matched to a gene: 0. The CDR3 DNA sequence: TGTGCCAGCAGTTACTGGGACAGGGCCTACGAGCAGTACTTC. The encoded protein is CASSYWDRAYEQYF.

The rearrangement joins TRBV27 to TRBJ2-7, with no clear D. The CDR3 runs 14 residues. Trimming left V 4 bases short and J 2 bases short, with 12 bases between. Germline loops: CDR1 MNHEY, CDR2 SMNVEV (reference sequence). The CDR3 spells CASSYVLGPYEQYF. The DNA for the CDR3 is TGTGCCAGCAGTTACGTGCTGGGTCCCTACGAGCAGTACTTC.

The chain links TRBV5-1 to TRBJ1-3, with TRBD1 matching over 7 bases. Germline V lookup: CDR1 SGHRS, CDR2 YFSETQ. This CDR3 is built from 13 residues. Trimming at V came to 3 bases and at J to 4 bases, leaving 1 base not matched to a gene. The CDR3 DNA follows: TGCGCCAGCAGCTCGGACAGGGGAAACACCATATATTTT. The encoded protein is CASSSDRGNTIYF. Full variable domain (remainder filled in from reference TRBV5-1 and TRBJ1-3): KAGVTQTPRYLIKTRGQQVTLSCSPISGHRSVSWYQQTPGQGLQFLFEYFSETQRNKGNFPGRFSGRQFSNSRSEMNVSTLELGDSALYLCASSSDRGNTIYFGEGSWLTVV.